The 32 T cell receptor beta chains reported below all come from one sample, sequenced in a study of cytomegalovirus exposure and HLA in healthy donors. PCR primers comprised 60 Vbeta and 13 Jbeta primers. The protocol was immunoSEQ multiplex PCR, while the TCRdb copy is restricted to in-frame clones and leaves out a portion. The sample comprises roughly 100,000 clones, approximately 71% of which are singletons, and roughly 2.5% rests with the top ten. The specimen was PBMCs. The receptors shown here come from a man in his forties in good health and CMV-seronegative.

The chain recombines TRBV11-3 with TRBJ1-2; D gene unclear. The V and J ends lost 5 bases and 2 bases respectively, with 15 bases between them. There are 15 residues in the CDR3. Germline CDR1 SGHNT, CDR2 YENEEA. CDR3 DNA: TGTGCCAGCAGCCCTGAGTGGGGAGCCAACTATGGCTACACCTTC. Encoded protein: CASSPEWGANYGYTF.

The chain recombines TRBV6-1 with TRBJ2-7; tentative D call: TRBD1 (6 bases). Trimming removed 7 bases at V and 2 bases at J, with 18 bases between. CDR3 length equals 15 residues. Germline values: CDR1 MNHNS, CDR2 SASEGT. CDR3 region: CASTRSGQSTYEQYF. DNA of the CDR3: TGTGCCAGCACTCGATCCGGACAGAGTACCTACGAGCAGTACTTC.

This rearrangement joins TRBV23-1 to TRBJ2-7, with D unresolved. TRBV23-1 is marked as an open reading frame, function uncertain. Trimming cost V 4 bases and J 7 bases, with 11 bases left between them. This CDR3 has 12 residues. CDR3 DNA: TGCGCCAGCAGTCTTGCGGCTACGGAGCAGTACTTC. Protein product: CASSLAATEQYF.

This chain connects TRBV9 to TRBJ1-1, with TRBD1 matching over 7 bases. Trimming at V came to 0 bases and at J to 4 bases, leaving 6 bases not matched to a gene. Germline CDR1 SGDLS, CDR2 YYNGEE. CDR3 length: 15 amino acids. CDR3 residues: CASSVGGDSRTEAFF. The CDR3 DNA follows: TGTGCCAGCAGCGTAGGGGGGGACAGTCGCACTGAAGCTTTCTTT.

The chain combines TRBV28 with TRBJ2-3; D is unclear. The CDR3 has 15 amino acids. Germline assignment: CDR1 MDHEN and CDR2 SYDVKM. V shed 3 bases and J shed 2 bases, with 12 bases lying between them. In DNA form, the CDR3 reads TGTGCCAGCAGTTTCGGCGGCACCTTCACAGATACGCAGTATTTT. Protein: CASSFGGTFTDTQYF.

The rearrangement uses TRBV5-6 and TRBJ2-7; 10 bases are a match to TRBD1. The germline V gene encodes CDR1 SGHDT and CDR2 YYEEEE. The CDR3 totals 13 residues. Trimming at V came to 4 bases and at J to 5 bases, leaving 3 bases not matched to a gene. CDR3 in DNA: TGTGCCAGCAGCATGACAGGGGGCGACGAGCAGTACTTC. It translates to CASSMTGGDEQYF.

The rearrangement joins TRBV2 to TRBJ2-1, with 10 positions matching TRBD2. Germline trimming cut 8 bases from V and 4 bases from J; bases unmatched to any gene: 11. The CDR3 runs to 16 residues. Germline CDR1 reads SNHLY; CDR2 reads FYNNEI. This chain's CDR3 is CASRRLAGAIYNEQFF. DNA of the CDR3: TGTGCCAGCCGGAGGCTAGCGGGGGCCATATACAATGAGCAGTTCTTC.

This chain joins TRBV7-9 and TRBJ2-5; 12 nucleotides agree with TRBD2. The trim removed 2 bases at V and 3 bases at J, leaving 10 bases unmatched. The CDR3 sequence is 18 residues long. CDR1 is SEHNR and CDR2 is FQNEAQ in the germline V gene (reference sequence). The CDR3 nucleotides are TGTGCCAGCAGCTTATCGGCAAGACTAGCGGGGGCCGAAGAGACCCAGTACTTC. The encoded protein is CASSLSARLAGAEETQYF.

The DNA of the CDR3 is TGCGCCAGCAGCCTTGGGGATGGGACAGGGTATGGCTACACCTTC. As protein: CASSLGDGTGYGYTF. The gene calls are TRBV5-1 and TRBJ1-2; 9 bases match TRBD1. Per germline, CDR1 SGHRS and CDR2 YFSETQ. The CDR3 covers 15 residues. V was pared by 4 bases and J by 5 bases, with 9 bases of the junction left unmatched.

J is TRBJ1-2 and V is TRBV11-1; D might be TRBD1 (5 bases). Trimming pared 5 bases from V and 2 bases from J, leaving 15 bases between. The CDR3 has 15 amino acids. Germline V gene data show CDR1 as SGHAT and CDR2 as FQDESV (reference sequence). The CDR3 DNA is TGTGCCAGCAGCAGCCGCGGGGGATTGAACTATGGCTACACCTTC. This translates into CASSSRGGLNYGYTF.

The chain has TRBV2 and TRBJ1-2, with TRBD1 as a possible D gene (6 bases). The CDR3 totals 13 residues. With 6 bases removed from V and 3 bases from J, the gap between germline ends came to 11 bases. Germline V gene data show CDR1 as SNHLY and CDR2 as FYNNEI. CDR3 protein: CASRVTGYYGYTF. DNA for the CDR3: TGTGCCAGCAGGGTCACAGGGTACTATGGCTACACCTTC.

This clone has more than one count but fewer than ten. This rearrangement joins TRBV9 to TRBJ2-7; TRBD2 agrees at 8 bases. The CDR3 is 16 amino acids. The germline CDR1 and CDR2 sequences are SGDLS and YYNGEE. The junction had 9 bases not matched to a gene; V was cut back by 3 bases and J by 1 base. The CDR3 spells CASSAGHSGGSYEQYF. CDR3 sequence (DNA): TGTGCCAGCAGCGCCGGACACAGCGGGGGATCCTACGAGCAGTACTTC.

V gene TRBV9 combines with J gene TRBJ2-3; no definite D call. The CDR3 is 14 amino acids. V lost 4 bases to trimming and J lost 3 bases, with 12 bases between them. Germline V gene lookup returns CDR1 SGDLS and CDR2 YYNGEE. DNA of the CDR3: TGTGCCAGCAGCTCTTTGACTGGGACAGATACGCAGTATTTT. Translating gives CASSSLTGTDTQYF.

This chain connects TRBV5-1 to TRBJ2-3; 7 nucleotides line up with TRBD2. There are 14 residues in the CDR3. The V gene's germline CDR1 is SGHRS and CDR2 YFSETQ. The V segment lost 1 base and the J segment 5 bases; nucleotides outside the gene matches: 4. The CDR3 sequence is CASSLMSGVDTQYF. The CDR3 DNA sequence: TGCGCCAGCAGCTTGATGAGCGGGGTAGATACGCAGTATTTT.

V usage is TRBV19 and J usage is TRBJ2-1, with D maybe TRBD1 (6 bases). Trimming pared 8 bases from V and 6 bases from J, leaving 20 bases between. The CDR3 is made up of 15 amino acids. Germline V gene sequence: CDR1 LNHDA, CDR2 SQIVND (reference sequence). The CDR3 nucleotides are TGTGCCAGTTCAGCCGGGACAACGCAACTCAATGAGCAGTTCTTC. It codes for CASSAGTTQLNEQFF.

This rearrangement joins TRBV27 to TRBJ2-3; 8 bases align to TRBD1. In germline, CDR1 is MNHEY, CDR2 SMNVEV (reference sequence). V trimming: 7 bases; J trimming: 5 bases; junction bases outside the gene matches: 8. This CDR3 spans 14 amino acids. The CDR3 protein is CASNPRQGRDTQYF. CDR3 DNA sequence: TGTGCCAGCAACCCAAGACAGGGGCGAGATACGCAGTATTTT.

The chain has TRBV7-6 and TRBJ1-1; 8 bases map to TRBD1. Germline values: CDR1 SGHVS, CDR2 FNYEAQ. CDR3 length: 16 amino acids. Losses at the gene ends were 7 bases for V and 4 bases for J; bases not matched to a gene: 14. The CDR3 protein is CASTLGAGGAGTEAFF. As DNA, the CDR3 is TGTGCCAGCACCTTGGGGGCAGGGGGCGCGGGCACTGAAGCTTTCTTT.

The chain carries TRBV5-1 and TRBJ1-1; D possibly corresponds to TRBD1 (5 bases). Trimming took off 1 base at V and 0 bases at J, with 7 bases between the two ends. In germline, CDR1 is SGHRS, CDR2 YFSETQ. The CDR3 runs 14 residues. The CDR3 reads CASSLLGLNTEAFF. The CDR3 DNA reads TGCGCCAGCAGCTTGCTGGGGCTGAACACTGAAGCTTTCTTT.

This clone was detected only a few times. This sequence joins TRBV5-4 and TRBJ2-7, with 8 bases lining up with TRBD2. CDR3 length equals 15 residues. Unmatched junction bases numbered 2, after V lost 0 bases and J lost 0 bases. Germline CDR1 is SGHNT and CDR2 is YYREEE (reference sequence). CDR3 nucleotides: TGTGCCAGCAGCTTGGCCGGGACTAGCTCCTACGAGCAGTACTTC. This encodes CASSLAGTSSYEQYF.

This clone appeared a single time. The chain is built from TRBV10-3 and TRBJ1-1; a weak D match, TRBD1 (5 bases). Germline assignment: CDR1 ENHRY and CDR2 SYGVKD. CDR3 length: 13 amino acids. V lost 6 bases to trimming and J lost 1 base, with 9 bases between them. The CDR3 region has the DNA TGTGCCATCAGCGTTCAGGGGAACACTGAAGCTTTCTTT. This encodes CAISVQGNTEAFF.

CDR3 loop: CASSFRAGGPSEQFF. The CDR3 DNA reads TGTGCCAGCAGCTTCCGAGCGGGGGGGCCCAGTGAGCAGTTCTTC. V and J are TRBV11-3 and TRBJ2-1; the match to TRBD2 covers 10 bases. The CDR3 contains 15 residues. The germline CDR1 and CDR2 sequences are SGHNT and YENEEA. J was trimmed by 9 bases and V by 3 bases; bases with no gene match: 8.

V gene TRBV28 combines with J gene TRBJ2-5, with 8 nucleotides matching TRBD2. The V segment lost 4 bases and the J segment 3 bases; nucleotides outside the gene matches: 7. The V gene's germline CDR1 is MDHEN and CDR2 SYDVKM. The CDR3 has 15 residues. The CDR3 loop is CASSYRSGGEETQYF. Here the CDR3 DNA reads TGTGCCAGCAGTTATCGCTCGGGGGGGGAAGAGACCCAGTACTTC.

The V gene is TRBV25-1, the J gene TRBJ2-3; 7 bases map to TRBD1. The CDR3 spans 16 residues. The germline V gene has CDR1 MGHDK and CDR2 SYGVNS. The V and J ends lost 4 bases and 2 bases, in that order; junction bases with no gene match: 9. Written as DNA, the CDR3 is TGTGCCAGCAGTGCATCCGACGGGACAGCCACAGATACGCAGTATTTT. Its protein product is CASSASDGTATDTQYF.

The CDR3 is CASSLAPAGGSSETQYF. CDR3 DNA sequence: TGCGCCAGCAGCTTGGCCCCAGCGGGGGGATCTAGTGAGACCCAGTACTTC. The genes are TRBV5-1 and TRBJ2-5; 9 bases align to TRBD2. Losses at the gene ends were 0 bases for V and 5 bases for J; bases not matched to a gene: 11. The CDR3 loop spans 17 amino acids. Germline-derived CDR1 and CDR2 are SGHRS and YFSETQ.

This chain joins TRBV14 and TRBJ1-4; 8 nucleotides agree with TRBD1. Per the germline V gene, CDR1 is SGHDN and CDR2 is FVKESK. With 0 bases clipped from V and 4 bases from J, the junction kept 7 bases outside the gene matches. The CDR3 is made up of 17 amino acids. The CDR3 region has the DNA TGTGCCAGCAGCCAAGACTTACTGGACAGGGTTAATGAAAAACTGTTTTTT. Translating it yields CASSQDLLDRVNEKLFF.

The chain combines TRBV5-1 with TRBJ2-3, with 8 bases that match TRBD1. Germline V gene data show CDR1 as SGHRS and CDR2 as YFSETQ. V shed 1 base, J shed 5 bases, and the junction held 9 bases outside the gene matches. The CDR3 length is 16 residues. In nucleotides, the CDR3 is TGCGCCAGCAGCTTGTTAACAGGGGGGAGTAAAGATACGCAGTATTTT. As protein: CASSLLTGGSKDTQYF.

This clone was counted a few times. The rearrangement joins TRBV11-3 to TRBJ2-3, with D unresolved. The CDR3 covers 13 residues. V lost 5 bases to trimming and J lost 6 bases, with 12 bases between them. CDR1 and CDR2 (germline): SGHNT, YENEEA. CDR3 loop: CASSRFPGDTQYF. CDR3 nucleotide sequence: TGTGCCAGCAGCCGATTTCCCGGGGATACGCAGTATTTT.

V is TRBV9 and J is TRBJ2-1; D not resolved. CDR1 SGDLS and CDR2 YYNGEE come from the germline V gene. V was shortened by 3 bases and J by 0 bases, with 13 bases between the two germline ends. The CDR3 is 16 residues long. In DNA, the CDR3 is TGTGCCAGCAGCGCCCTCGGGTCAAGCTCCTACAATGAGCAGTTCTTC. It translates to CASSALGSSSYNEQFF.

This chain links TRBV4-2 with TRBJ2-2; 15 nucleotides agree with TRBD2. This CDR3 has 19 residues. Looked up from germline, CDR1 is LGHNA and CDR2 is YNFKEQ. Trimming removed 0 bases from V and 2 bases from J; junction bases left unmatched: 4. In DNA form, the CDR3 reads TGTGCCAGCAGCCAAGATGGACTAGCGGGGGGGTTTAACACCGGGGAGCTGTTTTTT. Translated: CASSQDGLAGGFNTGELFF.

This clone was counted between two and nine times. The rearrangement joins TRBV5-4 to TRBJ2-7; D gene ambiguous. Germline V gene sequence: CDR1 SGHNT, CDR2 YYREEE (reference sequence). The CDR3 covers 14 residues. Trimming cost V 0 bases and J 2 bases, with 9 bases left between them. This CDR3 is CASSLEQNTYEQYF. CDR3 DNA: TGTGCCAGCAGCTTGGAACAGAATACCTACGAGCAGTACTTC.

This clone occurred a few times. The rearrangement links TRBV19 to TRBJ2-7; D is possibly TRBD2 (5 bases). The germline V gene has CDR1 LNHDA and CDR2 SQIVND (reference sequence). The V and J ends lost 3 bases and 3 bases respectively, with 9 bases between them. The CDR3 consists of 13 residues. The CDR3, as DNA: TGTGCCAGTAGTATCACTAGTAACTACGAGCAGTACTTC. It encodes CASSITSNYEQYF.

This clone was observed a handful of times. This chain joins TRBV2 and TRBJ2-1; 11 bases agree with TRBD2. CDR1 and CDR2 from the germline V gene are SNHLY and FYNNEI. Trimming cost V 7 bases and J 4 bases; bases outside gene matches: 6. This CDR3 is 15 amino acids long. CDR3 in DNA: TGTGCCAGCAAGTCGAGGACTAGCGGGTACAATGAGCAGTTCTTC. Translation gives CASKSRTSGYNEQFF. The whole variable domain, remainder taken from reference TRBV2 and TRBJ2-1, is EPEVTQTPSHQVTQMGQEVILRCVPISNHLYFYWYRQILGQKVEFLVSFYNNEISEKSEIFDDQFSVERPDGSNFTLKIRSTKLEDSAMYFCASKSRTSGYNEQFFGPGTRLTVL.